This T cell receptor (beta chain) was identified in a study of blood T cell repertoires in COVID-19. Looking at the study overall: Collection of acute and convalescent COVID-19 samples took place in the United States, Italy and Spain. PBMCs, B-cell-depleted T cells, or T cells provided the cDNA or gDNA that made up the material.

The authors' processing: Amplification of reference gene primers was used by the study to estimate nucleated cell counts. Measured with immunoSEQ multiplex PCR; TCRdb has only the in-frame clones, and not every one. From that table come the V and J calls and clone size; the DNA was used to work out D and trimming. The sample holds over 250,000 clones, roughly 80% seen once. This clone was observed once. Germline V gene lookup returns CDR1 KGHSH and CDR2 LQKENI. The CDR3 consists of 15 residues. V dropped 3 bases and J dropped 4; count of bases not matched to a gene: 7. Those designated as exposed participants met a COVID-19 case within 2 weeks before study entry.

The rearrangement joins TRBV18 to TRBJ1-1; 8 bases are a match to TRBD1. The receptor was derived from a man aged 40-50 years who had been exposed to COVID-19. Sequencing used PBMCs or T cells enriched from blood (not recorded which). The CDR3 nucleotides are TGTGCCAGCTCACCGTGGCAGGGGGCGGTCACTGAAGCTTTCTTT. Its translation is CASSPWQGAVTEAFF. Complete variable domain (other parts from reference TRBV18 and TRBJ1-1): NAGVMQNPRHLVRRRGQEARLRCSPMKGHSHVYWYRQLPEEGLKFMVYLQKENIIDESGMPKERFSAEFPKEGPSILRIQQVVRGDSAAYFCASSPWQGAVTEAFFGQGTRLTVV.